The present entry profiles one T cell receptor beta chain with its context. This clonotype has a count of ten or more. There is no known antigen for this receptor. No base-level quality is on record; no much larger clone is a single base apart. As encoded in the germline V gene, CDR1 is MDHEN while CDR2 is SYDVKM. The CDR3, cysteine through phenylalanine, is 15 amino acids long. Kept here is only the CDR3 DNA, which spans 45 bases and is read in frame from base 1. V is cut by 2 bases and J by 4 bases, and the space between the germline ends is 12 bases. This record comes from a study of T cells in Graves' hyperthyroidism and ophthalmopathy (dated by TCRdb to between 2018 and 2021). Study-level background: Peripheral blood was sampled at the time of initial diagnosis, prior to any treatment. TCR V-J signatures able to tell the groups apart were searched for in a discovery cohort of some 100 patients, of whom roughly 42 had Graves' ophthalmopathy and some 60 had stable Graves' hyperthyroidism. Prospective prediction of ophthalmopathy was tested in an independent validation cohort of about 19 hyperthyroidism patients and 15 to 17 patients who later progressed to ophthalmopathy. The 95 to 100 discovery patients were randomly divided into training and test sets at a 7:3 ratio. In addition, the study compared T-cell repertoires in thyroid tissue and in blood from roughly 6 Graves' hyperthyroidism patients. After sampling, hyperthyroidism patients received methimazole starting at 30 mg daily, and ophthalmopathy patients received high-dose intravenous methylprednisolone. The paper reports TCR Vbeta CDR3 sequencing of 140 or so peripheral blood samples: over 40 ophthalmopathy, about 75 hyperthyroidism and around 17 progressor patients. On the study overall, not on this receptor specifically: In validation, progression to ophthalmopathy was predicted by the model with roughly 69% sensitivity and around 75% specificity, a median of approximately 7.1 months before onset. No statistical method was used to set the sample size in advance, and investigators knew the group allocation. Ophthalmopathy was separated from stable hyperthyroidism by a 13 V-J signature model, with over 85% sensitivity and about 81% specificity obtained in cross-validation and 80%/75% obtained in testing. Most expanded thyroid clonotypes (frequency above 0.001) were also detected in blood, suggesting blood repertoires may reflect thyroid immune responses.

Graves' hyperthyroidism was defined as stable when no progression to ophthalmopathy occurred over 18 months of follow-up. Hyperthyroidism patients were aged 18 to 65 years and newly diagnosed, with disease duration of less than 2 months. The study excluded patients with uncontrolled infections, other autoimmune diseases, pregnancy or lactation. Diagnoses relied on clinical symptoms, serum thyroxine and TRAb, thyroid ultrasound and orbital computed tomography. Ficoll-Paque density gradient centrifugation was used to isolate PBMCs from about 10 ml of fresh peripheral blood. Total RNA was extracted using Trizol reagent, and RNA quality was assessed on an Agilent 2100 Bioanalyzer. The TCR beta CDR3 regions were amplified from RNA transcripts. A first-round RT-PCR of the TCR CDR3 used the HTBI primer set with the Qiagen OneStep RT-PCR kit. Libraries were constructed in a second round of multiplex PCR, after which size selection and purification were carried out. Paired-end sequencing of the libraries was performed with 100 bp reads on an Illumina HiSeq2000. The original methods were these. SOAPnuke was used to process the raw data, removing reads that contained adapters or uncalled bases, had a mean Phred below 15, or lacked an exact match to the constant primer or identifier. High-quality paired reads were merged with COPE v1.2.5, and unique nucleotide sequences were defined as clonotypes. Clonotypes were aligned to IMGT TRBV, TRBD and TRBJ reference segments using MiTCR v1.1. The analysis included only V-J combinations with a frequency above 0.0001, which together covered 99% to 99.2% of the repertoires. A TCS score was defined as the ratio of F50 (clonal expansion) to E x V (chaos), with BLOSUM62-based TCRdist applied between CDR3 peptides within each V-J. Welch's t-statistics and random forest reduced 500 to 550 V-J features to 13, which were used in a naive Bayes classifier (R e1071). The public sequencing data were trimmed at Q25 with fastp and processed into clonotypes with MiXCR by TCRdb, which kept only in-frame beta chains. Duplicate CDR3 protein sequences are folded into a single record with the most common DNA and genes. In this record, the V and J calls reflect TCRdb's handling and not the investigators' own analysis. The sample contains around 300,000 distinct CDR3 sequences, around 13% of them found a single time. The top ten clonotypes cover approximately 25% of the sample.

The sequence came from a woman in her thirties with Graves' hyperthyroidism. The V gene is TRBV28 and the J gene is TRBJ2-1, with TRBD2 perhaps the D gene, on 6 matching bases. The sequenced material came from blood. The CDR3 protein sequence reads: CASSLRASAYNEQFF. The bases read TGTGCCAGCAGTTTACGGGCTAGCGCTTACAATGAGCAGTTCTTC.